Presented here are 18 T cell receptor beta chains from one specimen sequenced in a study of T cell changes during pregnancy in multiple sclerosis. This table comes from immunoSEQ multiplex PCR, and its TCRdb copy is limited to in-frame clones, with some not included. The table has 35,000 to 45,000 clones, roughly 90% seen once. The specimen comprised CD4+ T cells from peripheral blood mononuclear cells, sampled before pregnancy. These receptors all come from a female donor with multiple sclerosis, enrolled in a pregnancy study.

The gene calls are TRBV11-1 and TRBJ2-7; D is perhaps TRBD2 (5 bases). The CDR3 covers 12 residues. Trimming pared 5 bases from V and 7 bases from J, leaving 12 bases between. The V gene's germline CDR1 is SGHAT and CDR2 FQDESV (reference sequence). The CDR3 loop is CASSTQRGEQYF. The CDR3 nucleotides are TGTGCCAGCAGCACCCAACGAGGGGAGCAGTACTTC.

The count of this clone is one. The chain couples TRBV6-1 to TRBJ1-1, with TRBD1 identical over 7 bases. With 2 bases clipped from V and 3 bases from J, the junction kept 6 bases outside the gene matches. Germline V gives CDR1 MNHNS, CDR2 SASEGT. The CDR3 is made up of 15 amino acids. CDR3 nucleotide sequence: TGTGCCAGCAGTGAAACGAGGGGGCGGGACACTGAAGCTTTCTTT. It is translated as CASSETRGRDTEAFF.

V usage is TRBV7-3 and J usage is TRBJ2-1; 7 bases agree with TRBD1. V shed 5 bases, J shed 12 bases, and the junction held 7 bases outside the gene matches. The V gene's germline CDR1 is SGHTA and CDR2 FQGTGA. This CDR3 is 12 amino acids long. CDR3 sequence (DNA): TGTGCCAGCAGCGACAGGGACGGGGCGCAGTTCTTC. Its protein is CASSDRDGAQFF.

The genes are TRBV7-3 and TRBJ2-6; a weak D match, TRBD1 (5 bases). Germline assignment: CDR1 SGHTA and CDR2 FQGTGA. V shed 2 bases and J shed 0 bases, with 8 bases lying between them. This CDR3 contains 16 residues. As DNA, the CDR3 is TGTGCCAGCAGCTTAGGGGCATCCTCTGGGGCCAACGTCCTGACTTTC. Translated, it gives CASSLGASSGANVLTF. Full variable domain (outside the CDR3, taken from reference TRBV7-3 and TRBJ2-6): GAGVSQTPSNKVTEKGKYVELRCDPISGHTALYWYRQSLGQGPEFLIYFQGTGAADDSGLPNDRFFAVRPEGSVSTLKIQRTERGDSAVYLCASSLGASSGANVLTFGAGSRLTVL.

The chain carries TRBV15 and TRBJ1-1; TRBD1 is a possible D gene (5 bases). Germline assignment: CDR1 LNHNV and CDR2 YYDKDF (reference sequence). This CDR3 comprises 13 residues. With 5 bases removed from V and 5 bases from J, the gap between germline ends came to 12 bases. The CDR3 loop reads CATSPLRVTEAFF. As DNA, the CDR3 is TGTGCCACCAGCCCCCTCAGGGTTACTGAAGCTTTCTTT.

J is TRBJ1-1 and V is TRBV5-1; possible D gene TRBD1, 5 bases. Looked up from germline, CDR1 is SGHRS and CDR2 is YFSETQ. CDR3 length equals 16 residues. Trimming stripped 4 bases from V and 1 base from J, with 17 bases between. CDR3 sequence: CASSVNPRAENTEAFF. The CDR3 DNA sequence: TGCGCCAGCAGCGTGAACCCCAGGGCCGAGAACACTGAAGCTTTCTTT.

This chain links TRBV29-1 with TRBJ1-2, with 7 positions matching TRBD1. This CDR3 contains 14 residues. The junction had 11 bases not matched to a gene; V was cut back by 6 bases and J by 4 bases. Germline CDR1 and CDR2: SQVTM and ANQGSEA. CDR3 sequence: CSVHRDRAGYGYTF. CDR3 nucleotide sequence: TGCAGCGTACACAGAGACAGGGCGGGCTATGGCTACACCTTC. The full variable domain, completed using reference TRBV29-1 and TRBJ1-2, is SAVISQKPSRDICQRGTSLTIQCQVDSQVTMMFWYRQQPGQSLTLIATANQGSEATYESGFVIDKFPISRPNLTFSTLTVSNMSPEDSSIYLCSVHRDRAGYGYTFGSGTRLTVV.

The CDR3 DNA sequence: TGCGCCAGCAGCTTGGGCGGTTACGAGCAGTACTTC. This sequence encodes CASSLGGYEQYF. The rearrangement links TRBV5-1 to TRBJ2-7; no clear D gene. V lost 0 bases and J lost 4, with 5 bases in between. The CDR3 has 12 amino acids. CDR1 is SGHRS, CDR2 YFSETQ, per germline.

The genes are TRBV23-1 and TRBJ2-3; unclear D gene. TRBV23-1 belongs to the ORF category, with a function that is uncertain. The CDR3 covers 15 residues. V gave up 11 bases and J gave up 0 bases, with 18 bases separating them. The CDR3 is CAGWQVQPSTDTQYF. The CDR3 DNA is TGCGCCGGCTGGCAAGTACAGCCTAGCACAGATACGCAGTATTTT.

CDR3 loop: CASSLSSHYQETQYF. The CDR3 DNA reads TGTGCCAGCAGCCTATCCTCCCACTATCAAGAGACCCAGTACTTC. The rearrangement uses TRBV9 and TRBJ2-5; D call uncertain. The CDR3 extends over 15 amino acids. Germline V gene lookup returns CDR1 SGDLS and CDR2 YYNGEE. Trimming pared 4 bases from V and 2 bases from J, leaving 15 bases between.

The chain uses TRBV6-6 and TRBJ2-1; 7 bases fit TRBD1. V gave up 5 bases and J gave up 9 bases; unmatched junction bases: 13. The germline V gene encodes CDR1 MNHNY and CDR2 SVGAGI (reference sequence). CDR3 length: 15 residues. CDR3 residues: CASSPHLTGVPEQFF. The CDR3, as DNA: TGTGCCAGCAGTCCACACCTTACAGGGGTGCCTGAGCAGTTCTTC.

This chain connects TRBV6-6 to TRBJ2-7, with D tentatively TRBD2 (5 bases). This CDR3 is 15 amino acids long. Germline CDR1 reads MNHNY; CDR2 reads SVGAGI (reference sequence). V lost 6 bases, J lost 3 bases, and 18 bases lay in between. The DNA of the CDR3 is TGTGCCAGCAGCTCCCGGGGAGAGGGAGACTACGAGCAGTACTTC. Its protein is CASSSRGEGDYEQYF.

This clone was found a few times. The CDR3 bases are TGCGCCAGCAGCTCAATAATACTTGGCACAGATACGCAGTATTTT. Protein sequence: CASSSIILGTDTQYF. This chain connects TRBV5-1 to TRBJ2-3; D remains unclear. Trimming stripped 3 bases from V and 1 base from J, with 12 bases between. Germline CDR1 is SGHRS and CDR2 is YFSETQ. The CDR3 runs 15 residues.

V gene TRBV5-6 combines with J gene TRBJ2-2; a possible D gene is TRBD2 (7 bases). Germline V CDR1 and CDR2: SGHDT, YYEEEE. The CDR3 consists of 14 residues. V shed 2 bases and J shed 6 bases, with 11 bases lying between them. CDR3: CASSFGGRPGELFF. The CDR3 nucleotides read TGTGCCAGCAGCTTCGGGGGGCGCCCCGGGGAGCTGTTTTTT.

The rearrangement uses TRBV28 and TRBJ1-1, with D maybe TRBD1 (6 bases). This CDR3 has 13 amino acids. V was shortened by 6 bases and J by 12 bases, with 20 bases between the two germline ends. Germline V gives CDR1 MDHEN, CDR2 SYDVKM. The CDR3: CASRYSGGAKTFF. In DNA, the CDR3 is TGTGCCAGCAGATACTCTGGGGGGGCGAAGACTTTCTTT. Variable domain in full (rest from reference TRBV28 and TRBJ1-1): DVKVTQSSRYLVKRTGEKVFLECVQDMDHENMFWYRQDPGLGLRLIYFSYDVKMKEKGDIPEGYSVSREKKERFSLILESASTNQTSMYLCASRYSGGAKTFFGQGTRLTVV.

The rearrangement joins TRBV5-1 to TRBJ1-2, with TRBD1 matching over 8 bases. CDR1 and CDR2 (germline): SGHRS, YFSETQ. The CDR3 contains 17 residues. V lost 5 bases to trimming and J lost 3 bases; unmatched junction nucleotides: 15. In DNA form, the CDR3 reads TGCGCCAGCAGGGCCGGGACAGGCTCCTTCGAGTACTATGGCTACACCTTC. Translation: CASRAGTGSFEYYGYTF.

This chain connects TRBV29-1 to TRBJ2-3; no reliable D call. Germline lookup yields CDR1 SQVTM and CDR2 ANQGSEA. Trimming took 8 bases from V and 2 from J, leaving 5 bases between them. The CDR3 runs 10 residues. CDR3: CSTDTDTQYF. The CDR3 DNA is TGCAGCACTGACACAGATACGCAGTATTTT.

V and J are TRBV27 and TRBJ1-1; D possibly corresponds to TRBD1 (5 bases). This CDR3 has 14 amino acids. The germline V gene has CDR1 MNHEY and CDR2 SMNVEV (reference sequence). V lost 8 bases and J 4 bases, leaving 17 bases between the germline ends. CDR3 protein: CASHEGRVRTEAFF. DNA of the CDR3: TGTGCCAGCCATGAGGGGAGGGTGCGCACTGAAGCTTTCTTT.